The rows below give T cell receptor beta chains drawn from one sample of a study of beta chain features in type 1 diabetes. The data were produced by immunoSEQ multiplex PCR, yet TCRdb's version contains in-frame clones alone and is incomplete. This table holds 400,000 to 550,000 clones, roughly 10% found once. Sequencing used naive CD4+ T cells from blood. Receptors were obtained from a woman under 30 in good health. The CDR3 runs from the conserved cysteine through the conserved F or W. Some rows have no size entry. The others give once, few or many, or a class for an expanded clone.

cdr3_aa v_call clone_size
CARLDRPNNTGELFF TRBV6-5 -
CASSIRENTEAFF TRBV27 once
CASSPTGLSTDTQYF TRBV18 -
CASSISRTGTDTQYF TRBV19 -
CASRQRAGGTDTQYF TRBV14 -
CASSGGQGRSTDTQYF TRBV5-4 few
CASSQRQGRDYEQYF TRBV7-9 few
CAWSGSRITDTQYF TRBV30 -
CASSPPGTGAYNEQFF TRBV18 few
CSVGLRDRTYEQYF TRBV29-1 few
CASSLDSPSYEQYF TRBV5-1 -
CAWTQQLGKTEAFF TRBV30 few
CASSRTRQGQETQYF TRBV6-6 -
CAWRGGHYEQYF TRBV30 -
CASTPGSSLAKNIQYF TRBV11-1 few
CASSQVGGTQEAFF TRBV4-1 -
CASNRQENYGYTF TRBV2 -
CASSYADRGNSPLHF TRBV6-5 -
CASRRLAGTDTQYF TRBV27 few
CASSSGVNAPEAFF TRBV9 few
CAWSVIETQYF TRBV30 few
CSATSGSLRIEQFF TRBV29-1 few
CASSEGTFHQPQHF TRBV6-1 -
CASSRDSPFRGDLGNEQFF TRBV14 -
CASGRGETQYF TRBV5-4 -
CASSLLNTQYF TRBV7-9 -
CSVLDRKLYNEQFF TRBV29-1 many
CASRGQWTEAFF TRBV13 many
CAISESLAGGDEQFF TRBV10-3 many
CASSEVGYNEQFF TRBV25-1 -
CASSLEGRSSWYGYTF TRBV7-8 -
CASSQEDRVNTEAFF TRBV4-1 -
CASSLVDRTISEQFF TRBV5-8 few
CASSRGSGATGELFF TRBV9 -
CASSVQGAGYNEQFF TRBV9 -
CSVTSATNEKLFF TRBV29-1 -
CASSLTRQETQYF TRBV7-2 few
CASTTRDEDYEQYF TRBV6-7 -
CAWSVGSLNTEAFF TRBV30 -
CASSLRTLQETQYF TRBV11-2 -
CASRGKVLSNEQFF TRBV4-3 few
CASSLNSAGPSEQYF TRBV7-9 -
CASSSSRYSGANVLTF TRBV19 -
CASSPVGLAGATDTQYF TRBV11-2 -
CASSLLFQFTGELFF TRBV7-9 few
CASSPRGTSGADYNEQFF TRBV5-1 few
CASNLLAGVTGELFF TRBV7-9 -
CASGLGGELFF TRBV28 -
CATSRDGQGREKLFF TRBV15 -
CASARRPSSYNEQFF TRBV9 few
CASSPRLAGYNEQFF TRBV27 -
CSAGNVDTQYF TRBV20-1 few
CASSHSPGQGATDTQYF TRBV4-3 few
CASSYGQGVVNVLTF TRBV6-5 -